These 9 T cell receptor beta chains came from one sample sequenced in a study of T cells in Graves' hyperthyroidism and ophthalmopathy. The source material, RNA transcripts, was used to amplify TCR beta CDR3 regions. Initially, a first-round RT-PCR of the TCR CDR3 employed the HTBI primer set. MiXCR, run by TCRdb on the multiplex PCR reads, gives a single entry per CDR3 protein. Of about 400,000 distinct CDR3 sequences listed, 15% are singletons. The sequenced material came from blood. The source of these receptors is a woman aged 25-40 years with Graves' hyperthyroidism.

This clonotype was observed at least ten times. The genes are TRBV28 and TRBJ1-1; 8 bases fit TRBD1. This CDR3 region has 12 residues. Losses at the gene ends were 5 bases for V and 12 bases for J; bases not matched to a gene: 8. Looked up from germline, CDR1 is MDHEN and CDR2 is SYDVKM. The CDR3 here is CASSAPGQETFF. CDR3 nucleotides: TGTGCCAGCAGTGCACCGGGACAGGAAACTTTCTTT.

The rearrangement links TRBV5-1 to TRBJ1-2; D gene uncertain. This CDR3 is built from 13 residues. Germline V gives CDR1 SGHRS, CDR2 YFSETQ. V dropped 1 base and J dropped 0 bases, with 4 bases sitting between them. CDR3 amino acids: CASSLLANYGYTF. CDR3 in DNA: TGCGCCAGCAGCTTGTTAGCTAACTATGGCTACACCTTC.

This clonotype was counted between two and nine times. CDR3 region: CASSVELLGSGGVPYNEQFF. CDR3 DNA sequence: TGTGCCAGCAGCGTAGAGCTTTTAGGGAGCGGCGGGGTCCCCTACAATGAGCAGTTCTTC. The genes are TRBV9 and TRBJ2-1; TRBD2 is a possible D gene (6 bases). CDR3 length: 20 residues. CDR1 and CDR2 from the germline V gene are SGDLS and YYNGEE. The V gene lost 0 bases and the J gene lost 2 bases, with 24 bases spanning the gap.

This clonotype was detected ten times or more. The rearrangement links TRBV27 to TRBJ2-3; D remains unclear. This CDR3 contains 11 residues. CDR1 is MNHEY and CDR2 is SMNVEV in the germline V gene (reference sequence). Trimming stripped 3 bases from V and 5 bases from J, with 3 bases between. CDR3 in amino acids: CASSFLDTQYF. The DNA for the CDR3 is TGTGCCAGCAGTTTTCTAGATACGCAGTATTTT.

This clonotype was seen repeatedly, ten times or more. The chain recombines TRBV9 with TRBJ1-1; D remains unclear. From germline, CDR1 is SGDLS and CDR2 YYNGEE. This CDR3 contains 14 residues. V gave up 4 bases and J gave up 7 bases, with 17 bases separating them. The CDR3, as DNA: TGTGCCAGCAGCCTCAAGGATGGGTCCGTTGAAGCTTTCTTT. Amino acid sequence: CASSLKDGSVEAFF.

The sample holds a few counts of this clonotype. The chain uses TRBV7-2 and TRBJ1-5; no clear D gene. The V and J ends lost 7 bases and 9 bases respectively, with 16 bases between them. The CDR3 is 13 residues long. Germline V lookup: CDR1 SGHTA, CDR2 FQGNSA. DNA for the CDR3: TGTGCCAGCAACAGAGCAGGAATTGGGCCCCAGCATTTT. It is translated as CASNRAGIGPQHF.

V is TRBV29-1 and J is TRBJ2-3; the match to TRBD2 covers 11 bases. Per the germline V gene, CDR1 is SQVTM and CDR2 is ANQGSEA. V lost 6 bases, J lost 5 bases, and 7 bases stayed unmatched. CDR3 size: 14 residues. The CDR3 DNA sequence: TGCAGCGTCGATAGCGGGAGGGCGGGAGATACGCAGTATTTT. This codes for CSVDSGRAGDTQYF.

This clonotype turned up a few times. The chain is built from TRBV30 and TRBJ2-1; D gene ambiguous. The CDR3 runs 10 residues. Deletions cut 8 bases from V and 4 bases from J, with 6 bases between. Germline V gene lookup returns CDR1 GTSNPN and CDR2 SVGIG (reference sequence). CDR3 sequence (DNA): TGTGCCCAAGGTTACAATGAGCAGTTCTTC. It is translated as CAQGYNEQFF.

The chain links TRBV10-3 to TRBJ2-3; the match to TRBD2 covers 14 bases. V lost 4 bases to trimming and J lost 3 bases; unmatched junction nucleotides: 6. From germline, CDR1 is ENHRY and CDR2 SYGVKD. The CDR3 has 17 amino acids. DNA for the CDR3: TGTGCCATCAGTGCCCCCGGACTAGCGGGAGGAACAGATACGCAGTATTTT. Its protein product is CAISAPGLAGGTDTQYF.